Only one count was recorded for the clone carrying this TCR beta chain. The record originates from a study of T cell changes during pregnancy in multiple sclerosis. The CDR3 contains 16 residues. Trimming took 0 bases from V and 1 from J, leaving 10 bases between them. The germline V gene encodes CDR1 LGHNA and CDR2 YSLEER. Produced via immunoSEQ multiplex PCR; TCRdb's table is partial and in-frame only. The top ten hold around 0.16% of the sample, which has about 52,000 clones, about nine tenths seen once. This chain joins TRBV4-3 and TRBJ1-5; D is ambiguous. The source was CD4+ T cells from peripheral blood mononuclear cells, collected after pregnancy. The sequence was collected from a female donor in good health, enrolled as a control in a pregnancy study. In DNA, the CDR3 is TGCGCCAGCAGCCAAGATTTACAGAACAGCAATCAGCCCCAGCATTTT. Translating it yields CASSQDLQNSNQPQHF.